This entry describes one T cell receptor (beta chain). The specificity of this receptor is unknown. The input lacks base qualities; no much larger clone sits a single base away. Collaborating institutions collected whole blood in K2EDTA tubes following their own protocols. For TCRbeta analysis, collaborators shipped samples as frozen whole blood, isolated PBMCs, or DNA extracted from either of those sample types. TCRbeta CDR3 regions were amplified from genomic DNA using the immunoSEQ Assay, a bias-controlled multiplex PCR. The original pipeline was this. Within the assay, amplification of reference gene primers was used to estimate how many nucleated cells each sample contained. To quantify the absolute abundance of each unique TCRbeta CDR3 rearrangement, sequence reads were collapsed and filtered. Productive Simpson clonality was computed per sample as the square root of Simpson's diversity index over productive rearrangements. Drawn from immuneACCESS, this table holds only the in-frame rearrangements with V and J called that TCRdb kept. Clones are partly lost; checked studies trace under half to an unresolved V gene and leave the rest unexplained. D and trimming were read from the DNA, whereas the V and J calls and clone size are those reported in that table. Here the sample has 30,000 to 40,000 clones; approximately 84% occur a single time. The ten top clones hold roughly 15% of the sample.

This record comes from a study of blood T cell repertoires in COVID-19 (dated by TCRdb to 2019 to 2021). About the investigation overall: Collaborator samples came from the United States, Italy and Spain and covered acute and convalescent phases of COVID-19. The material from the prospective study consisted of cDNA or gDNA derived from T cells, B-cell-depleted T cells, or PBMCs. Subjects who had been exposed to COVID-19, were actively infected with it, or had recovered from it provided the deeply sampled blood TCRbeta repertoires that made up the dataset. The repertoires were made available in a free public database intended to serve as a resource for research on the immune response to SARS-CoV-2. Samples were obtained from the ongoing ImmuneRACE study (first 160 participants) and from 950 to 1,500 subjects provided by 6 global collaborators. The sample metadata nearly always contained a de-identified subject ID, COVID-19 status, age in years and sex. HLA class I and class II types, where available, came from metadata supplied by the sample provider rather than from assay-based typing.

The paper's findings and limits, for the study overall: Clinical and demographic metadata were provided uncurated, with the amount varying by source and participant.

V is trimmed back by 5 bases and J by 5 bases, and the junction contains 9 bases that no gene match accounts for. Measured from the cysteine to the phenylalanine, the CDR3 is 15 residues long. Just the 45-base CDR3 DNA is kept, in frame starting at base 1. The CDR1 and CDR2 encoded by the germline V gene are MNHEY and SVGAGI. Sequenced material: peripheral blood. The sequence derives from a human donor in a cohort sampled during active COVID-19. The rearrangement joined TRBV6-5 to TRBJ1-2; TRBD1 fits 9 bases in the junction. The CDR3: CASSTGGRDLYGYTF. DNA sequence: TGTGCCAGCAGTACAGGGGGCCGAGACCTATATGGCTACACCTTC.